Shown below are 7 T cell receptor beta chains from a single sample sequenced in a study of T cells expressing NK-cell markers. TCRdb re-called the 5' RACE reads, yielding one record per CDR3 amino acid sequence without DNA. Here the sample table reports about half a million distinct CDR3 sequences. Sequences were obtained from blood T cells: a sorted CD56 or NKG2C T cell subset, CD4+ or CD8+ T cells, or bulk PBMC T cells (not recorded which). Receptors were obtained from a woman between 45 and 65 years old in good health.

The chain uses TRBV4-1 and TRBJ2-4; the TRBD1 assignment by TCRdb is unverifiable without DNA. Germline loops: CDR1 MGHRA, CDR2 YSYEKL. The CDR3 has 13 amino acids. CDR3 protein: CASSQVGGNIQYF.

The chain carries TRBV7-9 and TRBJ1-5; TCRdb outputs TRBD1, but without DNA this stays unchecked. CDR1 is SEHNR, CDR2 FQNEAQ, per germline (reference sequence). CDR3 length: 17 amino acids. CDR3 sequence reads: CASSLGSGDTRNQPQHF.

V gene TRBV27 combines with J gene TRBJ2-2; TCRdb proposes TRBD2, but this gene call is untestable without DNA. Per germline, CDR1 MNHEY and CDR2 SMNVEV (reference sequence). There are 15 residues in the CDR3. Here the CDR3 reads CASRELGLFTGELFF.

The chain uses TRBV6-5 and TRBJ1-2. Germline CDR1 is MNHEY and CDR2 is SVGAGI. The CDR3 covers 11 residues. The CDR3: CASGEIYGYTF.

CDR3 amino acids: CASMTAGDNEQFF. J is TRBJ2-1 and V is TRBV12-3 or TRBV12-4; TCRdb gives TRBD2 as the D gene, but with no DNA this cannot be confirmed. The CDR3 runs 13 residues.

Here the CDR3 reads CSVAVGTQETQYF. This chain joins TRBV29-1 and TRBJ2-5; TCRdb names TRBD1, which stays unverified in the absence of DNA. Germline V gives CDR1 SQVTM, CDR2 ANQGSEA. This CDR3 has 13 amino acids.

The genes are TRBV3-1 and TRBJ2-1; TCRdb lists TRBD2, though no DNA is available to test this call. Per germline, CDR1 LGHDT and CDR2 YNNKEL (reference sequence). The CDR3 sequence is 18 residues long. CDR3 in amino acids: CASSQGLAGNGGYNEQFF.